The 6 T cell receptor beta chains below come from one sample, sequenced in a study of blood T cell repertoires in COVID-19. Sequencing used immunoSEQ multiplex PCR; TCRdb keeps in-frame clones, though not all of them. The sample lists about 200,000 clones, more than 85% occurring once. Sequenced input: peripheral blood. Receptor source: a man between 60 and 75 years old with COVID-19, enrolled during active disease.

The rearrangement links TRBV24-1 to TRBJ2-1, with 9 bases aligning to TRBD2. The CDR3 is 17 residues long. Per the germline V gene, CDR1 is KGHDR and CDR2 is SFDVKD. V shed 1 base and J 4 bases; nucleotides not matched to a gene: 7. The CDR3 nucleotides are TGTGCCACCAGTGATTTCCGCCGACTAGCGGTATACAATGAGCAGTTCTTC. It codes for CATSDFRRLAVYNEQFF.

The V gene is TRBV18, the J gene TRBJ1-6; 11 bases are a match to TRBD1. The CDR3 sequence is 17 residues long. V was pared by 6 bases and J by 9 bases, with 13 bases of the junction left unmatched. Germline assignment: CDR1 KGHSH and CDR2 LQKENI. The CDR3 sequence is CASSRALGQGARSPLHF. CDR3 nucleotide sequence: TGTGCCAGCTCCCGCGCCTTAGGACAGGGGGCTCGTTCACCCCTCCACTTT.

The chain recombines TRBV12-5 with TRBJ2-1, with 11 bases identical to TRBD1. Germline values: CDR1 LGHNT, CDR2 FRNRAP. After removal of 3 bases from V and 8 bases from J, the junction contained 9 bases not matched to a gene. The CDR3 loop spans 16 amino acids. The CDR3 region has the DNA TGTGCTAGTGGTTTTTTGGGACAGGGGGGGCCCCATGAGCAGTTCTTC. Amino acid sequence: CASGFLGQGGPHEQFF.

The chain recombines TRBV6-5 with TRBJ2-2; no clear D gene. Germline V gene sequence: CDR1 MNHEY, CDR2 SVGAGI. The CDR3 has 13 residues. The ends were cut back, 5 bases at V and 6 bases at J, with 10 bases in the middle. CDR3 residues: CASSMPSPGELFF. DNA of the CDR3: TGTGCCAGCAGTATGCCGAGCCCCGGGGAGCTGTTTTTT.

The rearrangement joins TRBV28 to TRBJ2-2; D is possibly TRBD2 (5 bases). The CDR3 loop spans 12 amino acids. Trimming removed 11 bases from V and 5 bases from J, with 12 bases in between. CDR1 and CDR2 (germline): MDHEN, SYDVKM. CDR3 DNA sequence: TGTGCCTCGGACTCCTATACCGGGGAGCTGTTTTTT. Protein product: CASDSYTGELFF.

This clone was found once. The chain joins TRBV7-9 to TRBJ1-1; 9 bases are shared with TRBD1. The CDR3 is 16 residues long. The ends lost 5 bases at V and 2 bases at J; junction bases unmatched: 9. Looked up from germline, CDR1 is SEHNR and CDR2 is FQNEAQ (reference sequence). The CDR3 nucleotides are TGTGCCAGCAGCCCTAAACAGGGGGCCACAAACACTGAAGCTTTCTTT. It translates to CASSPKQGATNTEAFF.